This is a list of T cell receptor beta chains from one sample in a study of CD8+CD57+ T cells in acquired aplastic anemia. TCRdb re-derived calls from the reads in MiXCR, one entry per CDR3 protein. The table lists under 200,000 distinct CDR3 sequences, approximately 48% of them singletons. Sequenced sample: sorted CD4+, CD8+, or CD8+CD57+ T cells (not recorded which) from PBMCs. These receptors came from a human donor with aplastic anemia. Both conserved end residues are part of each CDR3. A D gene is named only where the DNA matches it firmly. Clone size is shown for a subset of rows, as once, few, many or a class of expanded clone.

>TRBJ2-2|few|TRBV7-9|NA
CASRTGYGELFF
TGTGCCAGCAGAACAGGGTACGGGGAGCTGTTTTTT
>TRBJ2-7|many|TRBV20-1|TRBD2
CSATKTSAGYEQYF
TGCAGTGCTACTAAAACTAGCGCCGGATACGAGCAGTACTTC
>TRBJ1-5|many|TRBV19|NA
CASSILLRVGGRGQPQHF
TGTGCCAGTAGTATATTGTTAAGGGTGGGGGGGCGAGGGCAGCCCCAGCATTTT
>TRBJ2-4|few|TRBV6-5|NA
CASSYLKADIQYF
TGTGCCAGCAGTTACCTCAAAGCGGACATTCAGTACTTC
>TRBJ1-3|NA|TRBV9|NA
CASSVSPGNTIYF
TGTGCCAGCAGCGTTTCCCCTGGAAACACCATATATTTT
>TRBJ2-1|many|TRBV3-1|TRBD2
CASSQDPAGGNEQFF
TGTGCCAGCAGCCAAGATCCGGCGGGAGGCAATGAGCAGTTCTTC
>TRBJ1-1|many|TRBV10-3|NA
CAISEQERGTEAFF
TGTGCCATCAGTGAGCAGGAACGTGGCACTGAAGCTTTCTTT
>TRBJ1-1|many|TRBV6-6|NA
CASSYGREEAFF
TGTGCCAGCAGCTATGGACGGGAAGAAGCTTTCTTT
>TRBJ2-2|NA|TRBV4-2|NA
CASSQDQGVAGELFF
TGTGCCAGCAGCCAAGATCAAGGGGTCGCCGGGGAGCTGTTTTTT
>TRBJ2-5|NA|TRBV24-1|NA
CATSGQEETQYF
TGTGCCACCAGTGGCCAGGAAGAGACCCAGTACTTC
>TRBJ2-1|NA|TRBV5-1|NA
CASSPTTPNNEQFF
TGCGCCAGCAGCCCAACGACTCCTAACAATGAGCAGTTCTTC
>TRBJ2-5|NA|TRBV10-2|TRBD2
CASSSGTSFIETQYF
TGCGCCAGCAGTTCCGGGACTAGCTTTATAGAGACCCAGTACTTC
>TRBJ1-2|few|TRBV7-2|NA
CASSRAERSGYGYTF
TGTGCCAGCAGTCGGGCCGAAAGATCGGGTTATGGCTACACCTTC
>TRBJ2-1|NA|TRBV15|NA
CATSRRGYNEQFF
TGTGCCACCAGCAGGCGGGGTTACAATGAGCAGTTCTTC
>TRBJ1-6|NA|TRBV20-1|NA
CSARDRQVGGSTLHF
TGCAGTGCTAGAGATCGGCAGGTCGGCGGTTCAACCCTCCACTTT
>TRBJ2-2|NA|TRBV14|NA
CASSQFRTGELFF
TGTGCCAGCAGCCAGTTCCGGACCGGGGAGCTGTTTTTT
>TRBJ2-1|NA|TRBV2|NA
CASSPPWSSYNEQFF
TGTGCCAGCTCACCACCTTGGAGCTCCTACAATGAGCAGTTCTTC
>TRBJ1-6|NA|TRBV19|NA
CASSDNRADNSPLHF
TGTGCCAGTAGCGACAACAGGGCGGATAATTCACCCCTCCACTTT
>TRBJ2-7|NA|TRBV24-1|TRBD1
CATSDDRDREYEQYF
TGTGCCACCAGTGACGATCGGGACAGGGAGTACGAGCAGTACTTC
>TRBJ2-7|once|TRBV19|TRBD2
CASSDGGRAQYEQYF
TGTGCCAGCTCAGATGGGGGGAGGGCCCAGTACGAGCAGTACTTC
>TRBJ2-1|NA|TRBV29-1|NA
CSVLRAQFYNGQFF
TGCAGCGTCTTAAGGGCCCAGTTTTACAATGGGCAGTTCTTC
>TRBJ2-5|few|TRBV3-1|NA
CASSQMFLQETQYF
TGTGCCAGCAGCCAAATGTTTCTTCAAGAGACCCAGTACTTC
>TRBJ2-2|NA|TRBV27|NA
CASRQFPPTGELFF
TGTGCCAGCAGACAATTTCCCCCCACCGGGGAGCTGTTTTTT
>TRBJ1-1|NA|TRBV10-3|TRBD1
CAISDLQGNPEAFF
TGTGCCATCAGTGACTTACAGGGGAACCCTGAAGCTTTCTTT
>TRBJ1-1|many|TRBV5-1|TRBD1
CASSARQGLSFGTEAFF
TGCGCCAGCAGTGCAAGACAGGGGTTAAGCTTCGGCACTGAAGCTTTCTTT
>TRBJ2-3|NA|TRBV25-1|NA
CASSETRRSTDTQYF
TGTGCCAGCAGTGAAACTAGGAGGAGCACAGATACGCAGTATTTT
>TRBJ2-1|NA|TRBV12-3/TRBV12-4|NA
CASRRGVGAYNEQFF
TGTGCCAGCAGGAGGGGGGTAGGTGCCTACAATGAGCAGTTCTTC
>TRBJ2-1|many|TRBV20-1|NA
CSARDGGISLGIYNEQFF
TGCAGTGCTAGAGATGGGGGTATAAGCCTGGGGATCTACAATGAGCAGTTCTTC
>TRBJ2-7|NA|TRBV7-9|NA
CASSRILGLSYEQYF
TGTGCCAGCAGCCGTATCCTAGGGCTTTCCTACGAGCAGTACTTC
>TRBJ2-1|many|TRBV19|NA
CASSNTGTPPQNEQFF
TGTGCCAGTAGTAATACCGGGACTCCCCCTCAAAATGAGCAGTTCTTC
>TRBJ2-7|NA|TRBV29-1|NA
CSVPAPGSYEQYF
TGCAGCGTCCCTGCTCCGGGCTCCTACGAGCAGTACTTC
>TRBJ1-1|NA|TRBV2|TRBD1
CASLQDRPNTEAFF
TGTGCCAGCCTACAGGACAGGCCGAACACTGAAGCTTTCTTT
>TRBJ2-7|many|TRBV25-1|NA
CASRGGTDSYEQYF
TGTGCCAGCAGGGGGGGGACAGACTCCTACGAGCAGTACTTC
>TRBJ2-7|NA|TRBV6-1|TRBD1
CASSPGTVSHEQCF
TGTGCCAGCAGCCCTGGGACAGTCTCCCACGAGCAGTGCTTC
>TRBJ1-2|many|TRBV5-6|NA
CASSLPSSGYTF
TGTGCCAGCAGCTTGCCCAGTTCGGGCTACACCTTC
>TRBJ1-4|NA|TRBV20-1|NA
CSASRQVEKLFF
TGCAGTGCTAGTCGCCAGGTTGAAAAACTGTTTTTT
>TRBJ1-4|NA|TRBV19|TRBD1
CASNRGGREKLFF
TGTGCCAGTAACAGGGGGGGACGTGAAAAACTGTTTTTT
>TRBJ1-1|many|TRBV5-1|NA
CASSSESLNTEAFF
TGCGCCAGCAGCTCAGAGTCCTTGAACACTGAAGCTTTCTTT
>TRBJ1-4|many|TRBV5-1|TRBD1
CASSWTGANEKLFF
TGCGCCAGCAGCTGGACAGGGGCTAATGAAAAACTGTTTTTT
>TRBJ2-5|NA|TRBV11-1|TRBD2
CASSSTTGTSGSRKTQYF
TGTGCCAGCAGCTCGACCACCGGGACTAGCGGGAGTAGGAAGACCCAGTACTTC
>TRBJ2-7|NA|TRBV25-1|NA
CASSESGGGEQYF
TGTGCCAGCAGTGAATCTGGAGGGGGGGAGCAGTACTTC
>TRBJ2-5|NA|TRBV24-1|NA
CATSDSGRLQETQYF
TGTGCCACCAGTGATTCGGGCAGGCTTCAAGAGACCCAGTACTTC